The rows below give T cell receptor beta chains drawn from one sample of a study of blood T cell repertoires in COVID-19. The protocol was immunoSEQ multiplex PCR, while the TCRdb copy is restricted to in-frame clones and leaves out a portion. The top ten hold roughly 7.6% of the sample, which has more than 20,000 clones, 90% seen once. Sequencing was performed on peripheral blood. These receptors were collected from a human donor in a cohort sampled during active COVID-19. Each CDR3 is given without its conserved first and last residue.

j_call v_call cdr3_aa
TRBJ2-7 TRBV5-4 ASSASGGPYEQY
TRBJ1-2 TRBV19 ASSPPNRVGGYT
TRBJ2-7 TRBV9 ASSVGLAGVGEQY
TRBJ2-1 TRBV7-2 ASSQGQGAGEQF
TRBJ2-5 TRBV7-2 ASSLGTGRETQY
TRBJ1-5 TRBV12-3/TRBV12-4 ASTKTGNQPQH
TRBJ2-3 TRBV3-1/TRBV3-2 ASSQGRGRIADTQY
TRBJ1-2 TRBV19 ASKGVIYGYT
TRBJ2-5 TRBV12-3/TRBV12-4 ASSITRTQY
TRBJ1-1 TRBV2 ASSENREYEAF
TRBJ1-4 TRBV3-1/TRBV3-2 ASPEGATNEKLF
TRBJ2-3 TRBV2 ASTYDRGQSDTQY
TRBJ2-5 TRBV18 ASSPRGGDQETQY
TRBJ2-7 TRBV28 ASRSSAGTGSYEQY
TRBJ2-5 TRBV18 ASSPRNGGETQY
TRBJ2-7 TRBV10-3 AIRETGGSYEQY
TRBJ2-7 TRBV21-1 ASSTAPDSTSVTYEQY
TRBJ1-2 TRBV19 ASSIYGGNYGYT
TRBJ1-4 TRBV2 ASSEALQQV
TRBJ2-7 TRBV7-9 ASSLAVAGGLEQY
TRBJ2-7 TRBV7-9 ASSLVSRADEQY
TRBJ1-5 TRBV6-2/TRBV6-3 ASSPRQGIIGNQPQH
TRBJ2-6 TRBV6-2/TRBV6-3 ASSPQGPPGANVLT
TRBJ2-3 TRBV5-4 ASSLERGGPSTDTQY
TRBJ1-4 TRBV12-3/TRBV12-4 ASLGGLNEKLF
TRBJ1-6 TRBV4-1 ASSQEGGQGVLDSPLH
TRBJ2-5 TRBV18 ASSPPSGGTQETQY
TRBJ1-2 TRBV19 ASSTGQGRYGYT
TRBJ2-2 TRBV5-1 ASSAGGNTGELF
TRBJ1-2 TRBV5-1 ASSLPGQGNGYT
TRBJ2-7 TRBV6-5 ASSYSREGYEQY
TRBJ2-1 TRBV5-1 ASRGPGGQGNEQF
TRBJ2-1 TRBV14 ASNPLGDSIRYEQF
TRBJ2-3 TRBV5-4 ASSPGLAGGEDTQY
TRBJ2-7 TRBV12-3/TRBV12-4 ASTQNSYEQY
TRBJ2-3 TRBV4-1 ASSQTSGGAQDTQY
TRBJ2-5 TRBV6-6 ASSYSRQGETQY
TRBJ1-3 TRBV4-2 ASSQDLSFGNTIY
TRBJ2-3 TRBV29-1 SVEFGGLAGGAGTDTQY